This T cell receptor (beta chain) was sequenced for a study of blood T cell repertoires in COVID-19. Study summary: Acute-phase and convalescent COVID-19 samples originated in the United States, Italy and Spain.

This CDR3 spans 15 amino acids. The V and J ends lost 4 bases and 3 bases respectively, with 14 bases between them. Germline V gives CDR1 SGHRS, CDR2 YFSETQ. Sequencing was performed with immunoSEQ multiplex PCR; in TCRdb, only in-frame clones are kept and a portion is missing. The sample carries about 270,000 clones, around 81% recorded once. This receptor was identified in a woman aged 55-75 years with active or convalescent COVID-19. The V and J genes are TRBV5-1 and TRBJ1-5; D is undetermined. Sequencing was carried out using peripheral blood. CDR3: CASSVDSGDNQPQHF. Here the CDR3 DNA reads TGCGCCAGCAGCGTGGATTCCGGGGACAATCAGCCCCAGCATTTT.